A single sample gave rise to the 26 T cell receptor beta chains below, sequenced in a study of cytomegalovirus exposure and HLA in healthy donors (dated by TCRdb to about 2017). Libraries were prepared through the immunoSEQ multiplex PCR assay. A mixture of 60 forward primers for TCR Vbeta segments and 13 reverse primers for TCR Jbeta segments was used in the multiplex PCR. The clones in this table, taken by TCRdb from immuneACCESS, are in-frame only. Not every clone is retained; where verified, under half of the shortfall comes from an unresolved V gene, and the cause of the rest is unknown. The sample table lists 90,000 to 140,000 clones, around 75% of them with a count of one. The ten largest clones add up to about 2.2% of the sample. The sample consisted of PBMCs. These receptors were collected from a man aged 25-40 years in good health and CMV-seronegative.

The chain uses TRBV12-5 and TRBJ2-3; 11 bases fit TRBD1. With 11 bases clipped from V and 4 bases from J, the junction kept 11 bases outside the gene matches. Germline lookup yields CDR1 LGHNT and CDR2 FRNRAP. The CDR3 has 15 residues. As DNA, the CDR3 is TGTGCTGGGGGGACGGGACAGGGGGTCGCAGATACGCAGTATTTT. Its translation is CAGGTGQGVADTQYF.

The V call is TRBV6-6, the J call TRBJ2-3; possible D gene TRBD2, 6 bases. Trimming stripped 5 bases from V and 8 bases from J, with 23 bases between. The CDR3 is made up of 16 amino acids. CDR1 and CDR2 from the germline V gene are MNHNY and SVGAGI (reference sequence). The CDR3 nucleotides are TGTGCCAGCAGTCTTCTTCGGACACCATCGGAGGGTACGCAGTATTTT. Protein sequence: CASSLLRTPSEGTQYF.

V and J are TRBV11-2 and TRBJ2-7; 12 nucleotides line up with TRBD2. Germline CDR1 reads SGHAT; CDR2 reads FQNNGV. The V and J ends lost 5 bases and 4 bases, in that order; junction bases with no gene match: 6. The CDR3 has 15 residues. The chain's CDR3 is CASSRTSGNLYEQYF. CDR3 bases: TGTGCCAGCAGCCGGACTAGCGGGAATCTTTACGAGCAGTACTTC.

This chain links TRBV5-1 with TRBJ2-7, with D perhaps TRBD2 (5 bases). CDR1 and CDR2 (germline): SGHRS, YFSETQ. This CDR3 spans 14 amino acids. V was cut by 0 bases and J by 6 bases, with 13 bases left in between. CDR3 residues: CASSLGPVGSEQYF. For the CDR3, the DNA is TGCGCCAGCAGCTTGGGACCCGTGGGGAGCGAGCAGTACTTC.

J is TRBJ1-3 and V is TRBV6-5, with D uncertain. The V and J ends lost 6 bases and 0 bases respectively, with 9 bases between them. CDR1 and CDR2 from the germline V gene are MNHEY and SVGAGI. This CDR3 region has 14 residues. The CDR3 DNA reads TGTGCCAGCAGCCTAGGCTACTCTGGAAACACCATATATTTT. Its translation: CASSLGYSGNTIYF.

The chain links TRBV11-2 to TRBJ1-1, with D tentatively TRBD1 (5 bases). CDR1 is SGHAT and CDR2 is FQNNGV in the germline V gene. The CDR3 has 14 amino acids. V lost 3 bases and J 2 bases, leaving 10 bases between the germline ends. The CDR3 protein is CASSFKGINTEAFF. The CDR3 DNA reads as TGTGCCAGCAGCTTTAAGGGGATCAACACTGAAGCTTTCTTT. Looking up the rest from reference TRBV11-2 and TRBJ1-1 gives the full variable domain: EAGVAQSPRYKIIEKRQSVAFWCNPISGHATLYWYQQILGQGPKLLIQFQNNGVVDDSQLPKDRFSAERLKGVDSTLKIQPAKLEDSAVYLCASSFKGINTEAFFGQGTRLTVV.

This sequence joins TRBV18 and TRBJ2-7; TRBD1 matches 11 bases. CDR3 size: 16 residues. The trim removed 3 bases at V and 5 bases at J, leaving 9 bases unmatched. Germline assignment: CDR1 KGHSH and CDR2 LQKENI. CDR3 DNA sequence: TGTGCCAGCTCACCGATGAGGACAGGGGGCTTAAACGAGCAGTACTTC. Encoded protein: CASSPMRTGGLNEQYF.

This clone came up once. The junction departs from germline at one end; a sequencing error may be responsible. The chain recombines TRBV28 with TRBJ1-1; 8 nucleotides agree with TRBD1. CDR3 size: 16 residues. Germline lookup yields CDR1 MDHEN and CDR2 SYDVKM. CDR3 nucleotide sequence: TGTGCCACCAGTTCCGCAGGGGGCGCGATGAACACTGAAGCTTTCTTT. Translation gives CATSSAGGAMNTEAFF.

The chain has TRBV27 and TRBJ2-7, with 8 bases lining up with TRBD1. CDR3 length: 16 amino acids. V lost 0 bases and J lost 3; bases outside the gene matches: 7. Germline loops: CDR1 MNHEY, CDR2 SMNVEV (reference sequence). The CDR3 here is CASSLSPGQGRYEQYF. DNA for the CDR3: TGTGCCAGCAGTTTATCCCCCGGACAGGGTCGCTACGAGCAGTACTTC.

This clone was counted once. The chain employs TRBV7-2 and TRBJ1-5, with D tentatively TRBD1 (5 bases). Trimming left V 5 bases short and J 7 bases short, with 12 bases between. The V gene's germline CDR1 is SGHTA and CDR2 FQGNSA. CDR3 length: 13 amino acids. CDR3 sequence reads: CASSNSQGQPQHF. The CDR3 nucleotides are TGTGCCAGCAGCAACAGTCAGGGCCAGCCCCAGCATTTT.

V and J are TRBV19 and TRBJ2-5, with TRBD2 as a possible D gene (6 bases). Per the germline V gene, CDR1 is LNHDA and CDR2 is SQIVND (reference sequence). The V and J ends lost 5 bases and 5 bases respectively, with 12 bases between them. CDR3 length: 13 amino acids. The CDR3 region is CASSSGTEETQYF. For the CDR3, the DNA is TGTGCCAGTAGTTCCGGGACTGAGGAGACCCAGTACTTC.

The chain carries TRBV9 and TRBJ2-2, with D possibly matching TRBD1 (5 bases). Germline assignment: CDR1 SGDLS and CDR2 YYNGEE. V was pared by 3 bases and J by 6 bases, with 18 bases between. This CDR3 spans 16 amino acids. The CDR3 nucleotides are TGTGCCAGCAGCGGGCGGCAGGGAAATTTCCCCGGGGAGCTGTTTTTT. Its protein product is CASSGRQGNFPGELFF.

The chain joins TRBV6-5 to TRBJ1-2, with 12 bases fitting TRBD1. The germline gives CDR1 MNHEY, CDR2 SVGAGI. CDR3 size: 16 residues. The V segment lost 4 bases and the J segment 7 bases; nucleotides outside the gene matches: 10. CDR3 amino acids: CASSSHGTGGSSGYTF. CDR3 nucleotides: TGTGCCAGCAGTTCCCATGGGACAGGGGGCTCGAGTGGCTACACCTTC.

The gene calls are TRBV6-5 and TRBJ1-5, with 7 bases aligning to TRBD1. The germline V gene has CDR1 MNHEY and CDR2 SVGAGI. This CDR3 is built from 15 residues. Germline trimming cut 6 bases from V and 0 bases from J; bases unmatched to any gene: 5. CDR3 sequence (DNA): TGTGCCAGCAGCATCTACAGGGGTAGCAATCAGCCCCAGCATTTT. Translating gives CASSIYRGSNQPQHF.

The gene calls are TRBV9 and TRBJ2-7, with TRBD2 matching 16 bases. The trim removed 4 bases at V and 3 bases at J, leaving 4 bases unmatched. The CDR3 has 16 amino acids. Per germline, CDR1 SGDLS and CDR2 YYNGEE. The CDR3 region is CASSSGLAGGLYEQYF. The CDR3 region has the DNA TGTGCCAGCAGCTCGGGACTAGCGGGGGGGCTCTACGAGCAGTACTTC.

The chain joins TRBV28 to TRBJ1-3; 7 nucleotides align to TRBD1. The germline V gene has CDR1 MDHEN and CDR2 SYDVKM. Losses at the gene ends were 1 base for V and 0 bases for J; bases not matched to a gene: 3. The CDR3 has 16 residues. DNA of the CDR3: TGTGCCAGCAGTTTATTGGGACAGATCTCTGGAAACACCATATATTTT. Protein: CASSLLGQISGNTIYF.

The V and J genes are TRBV6-4 and TRBJ2-1, with 7 bases aligning to TRBD1. The V segment lost 8 bases and the J segment 7 bases; nucleotides outside the gene matches: 14. The CDR3 extends over 15 amino acids. The V gene's germline CDR1 is MRHNA and CDR2 SNTAGT. CDR3 sequence: CASVSEAGGRNEQFF. The CDR3, as DNA: TGTGCCAGCGTCTCGGAGGCAGGGGGTAGGAATGAGCAGTTCTTC.

This clone is a singleton in its sample. This chain joins TRBV13 and TRBJ1-5; TRBD1 is a possible D gene (5 bases). This CDR3 contains 14 residues. V gave up 1 base and J gave up 4 bases, with 8 bases separating them. The germline CDR1 and CDR2 sequences are PRHDT and FYEKMQ (reference sequence). CDR3 DNA: TGTGCCAGCAGCTTAGCGGGGGGTAATCAGCCCCAGCATTTT. This gives the protein CASSLAGGNQPQHF. Looking up the rest from reference TRBV13 and TRBJ1-5 gives the full variable domain: AAGVIQSPRHLIKEKRETATLKCYPIPRHDTVYWYQQGPGQDPQFLISFYEKMQSDKGSIPDRFSAQQFSDYHSELNMSSLELGDSALYFCASSLAGGNQPQHFGDGTRLSIL.

The chain recombines TRBV7-2 with TRBJ1-5; D remains ambiguous. The V end was cut by 5 bases, the J end by 2 bases, with 7 bases between. The CDR3 spans 13 residues. Per the germline V gene, CDR1 is SGHTA and CDR2 is FQGNSA. The CDR3 is CASSESGNQPQHF. CDR3 DNA sequence: TGTGCCAGCAGCGAGTCTGGCAATCAGCCCCAGCATTTT.

This clone showed up just a few times. The J gene is TRBJ2-7, the V gene TRBV7-9, with D possibly matching TRBD1 (7 bases). The CDR3 totals 15 residues. The V end was cut by 4 bases, the J end by 6 bases, with 19 bases between. From germline, CDR1 is SEHNR and CDR2 FQNEAQ (reference sequence). The CDR3: CASSSSGQGGAEQYF. CDR3 sequence (DNA): TGTGCCAGCAGCTCGTCAGGGCAGGGGGGTGCCGAGCAGTACTTC. Drawing the rest from reference TRBV7-9 and TRBJ2-7, the complete variable domain is DTGVSQNPRHKITKRGQNVTFRCDPISEHNRLYWYRQTLGQGPEFLTYFQNEAQLEKSRLLSDRFSAERPKGSFSTLEIQRTEQGDSAMYLCASSSSGQGGAEQYFGPGTRLTVT.

This clone was found once. The germline gene is not matched at one end of the junction; a read error may be the cause. The chain uses TRBV19 and TRBJ1-4; the D is unclear. The germline V gene has CDR1 LNHDA and CDR2 SQIVND (reference sequence). This CDR3 has 13 amino acids. The CDR3: CVSSPGTNEKLFF. Written as DNA, the CDR3 is TGTGTCAGTAGTCCCGGAACTAATGAAAAACTGTTTTTT.

This chain connects TRBV7-2 to TRBJ2-3; D might be TRBD2 (7 bases). Trimming shortened V by 4 bases and J by 3 bases, and 14 bases separated the two germline ends. The germline V gene encodes CDR1 SGHTA and CDR2 FQGNSA. The CDR3 is 15 residues long. In nucleotides, the CDR3 is TGTGCCAGCAGCTCGGAGGGGAGGGGGACAGATACGCAGTATTTT. Residues: CASSSEGRGTDTQYF.

The chain employs TRBV18 and TRBJ2-1, with TRBD2 as a possible D gene (7 bases). The CDR3 covers 16 residues. CDR1 and CDR2 (germline): KGHSH, LQKENI. V lost 5 bases and J lost 3, with 17 bases in between. CDR3 region: CASSTQGRGSYNEQFF. CDR3 sequence (DNA): TGTGCCAGCTCAACACAGGGTCGCGGGAGCTACAATGAGCAGTTCTTC.

For this clone: The sample has other DNA sequences that encode this CDR3 too. CDR3 nucleotide sequence: TGTGCCAGTAGTATATTTTCGGGTTACGAGCAGTACTTC. Amino acids: CASSIFSGYEQYF. This chain links TRBV19 with TRBJ2-7; D gene unclear. V was shortened by 2 bases and J by 4 bases, with 9 bases between the two germline ends. This CDR3 has 13 amino acids. Germline lookup yields CDR1 LNHDA and CDR2 SQIVND (reference sequence).

This clone has just one count. V gene TRBV7-6 combines with J gene TRBJ1-3; D call uncertain. The germline gives CDR1 SGHVS, CDR2 FNYEAQ. The ends were cut back, 1 base at V and 3 bases at J, with 13 bases in the middle. The CDR3 covers 16 residues. The CDR3 here is CASSLVQARSGNTIYF. In DNA form, the CDR3 reads TGTGCCAGCAGCTTAGTCCAGGCAAGAAGTGGAAACACCATATATTTT.

This chain uses TRBV6-6 with TRBJ2-7; 9 bases are a match to TRBD1. The CDR3 sequence is 12 residues long. The ends lost 4 bases at V and 5 bases at J; junction bases unmatched: 0. Per the germline V gene, CDR1 is MNHNY and CDR2 is SVGAGI (reference sequence). This chain's CDR3 is CASSWTGDEQYF. The CDR3 region has the DNA TGTGCCAGCAGTTGGACAGGGGACGAGCAGTACTTC.